In its sample, the clone carrying this T cell receptor beta chain was seen a few times. Its antigen is unknown. It was with unique molecular identifiers that the TCRbeta library was prepared. Using its own MiXCR run on the PCR reads, TCRdb lists one record per CDR3 protein. The sample lists about 590,000 distinct CDR3 sequences, over 10% seen once, with 2.2% in the top ten. The data were taken from a study of T-cell reconstitution after alpha-beta-depleted transplantation in children. Study-wide results and caveats: In patients about two months after transplant, alpha-beta T cells reportedly arose from several hundred expanded graft clones. Surviving thymic progenitors and recipient T cells were the source of high TCRbeta diversity at day 60 in some patients. Most T-cell counts and diversity one year after the transplant came from T cells that were newly produced.

This CDR3 has 13 residues. Trimming took 3 bases from V and 3 from J, leaving 10 bases between them. CDR1 is SGDLS, CDR2 YYNGEE, per germline. Specimen: PBMCs, mostly from graft donor cells, collected 360 days after TCRalphabeta/CD19-depleted stem cell transplant. This chain uses TRBV9 with TRBJ2-7, with no clear D. The receptor was derived from a male patient younger than 18 who had a stem cell transplant for acute myeloid leukemia, so the T cells may come from the graft donor. In nucleotides, the CDR3 is TGTGCCAGCAGCGCCCCCCAAAGCTACGAGCAGTACTTC. Translating it yields CASSAPQSYEQYF.